The clone carrying this TCR beta chain was seen repeatedly, ten times or more. There are 14 residues in the CDR3. The germline V gene has CDR1 SGHTA and CDR2 FQGNSA. V lost 4 bases and J 6 bases, leaving 14 bases between the germline ends. As it was prepared, the TCRbeta library received unique molecular identifiers. A single record per CDR3 protein comes from TCRdb applying MiXCR to the PCR reads. This sample has roughly 180,000 distinct CDR3 sequences, with more than 14% found just once. This sample was taken from a study of T-cell reconstitution after alpha-beta-depleted transplantation in children.

The chain couples TRBV7-2 to TRBJ2-3, with D possibly TRBD2 on 5 matching bases. Sample: PBMCs from the stem cell graft donor, taken from the stem cell graft. The receptor was derived from a human donor who donated a stem cell graft to a child with acute lymphoblastic leukemia. The CDR3 spells CASSSTGWRDTQYF. The CDR3 bases are TGTGCCAGCAGCTCAACCGGGTGGAGGGATACGCAGTATTTT.